A selection of T cell receptor beta chains follows, all from one sample in a study of beta chain features in type 1 diabetes. Sequencing used immunoSEQ multiplex PCR; TCRdb keeps in-frame clones, though not all of them. The sample lists some 660,000 clones, roughly 13% seen once, with 0.035% to 0.045% in the top ten. The sample taken for sequencing was naive CD4+ T cells from blood. These receptor sequences come from a man aged 18 to 30 with type 1 diabetes. CDR3s include the opening cysteine and the closing phenylalanine or tryptophan. A D gene is named only where the DNA matches it firmly. The size field is filled for only some rows; it gives once, few, many or a size class.

v_call: TRBV20-1; d_call: -; clone_size: -; j_call: TRBJ2-3; cdr3_aa: CSAHGADTQYF; cdr3_nt: TGCAGTGCTCATGGGGCAGATACGCAGTATTTT
v_call: TRBV5-6; d_call: -; clone_size: few; j_call: TRBJ1-6; cdr3_aa: CASTREPRGSPLHF; cdr3_nt: TGTGCCAGCACCAGGGAGCCCCGGGGTTCACCCCTCCACTTT
v_call: TRBV19; d_call: -; clone_size: -; j_call: TRBJ2-1; cdr3_aa: CASSPDLPGAGDEQFF; cdr3_nt: TGTGCCAGTAGTCCAGACCTACCCGGAGCCGGCGATGAGCAGTTCTTC
v_call: TRBV15; d_call: -; clone_size: -; j_call: TRBJ2-5; cdr3_aa: CATSREYAQSRQETQYF; cdr3_nt: TGTGCCACCAGCAGAGAATACGCCCAATCCCGTCAAGAGACCCAGTACTTC
v_call: TRBV19; d_call: -; clone_size: -; j_call: TRBJ1-1; cdr3_aa: CASSNGLRNTEAFF; cdr3_nt: TGTGCCAGTAGTAACGGCTTAAGGAACACTGAAGCTTTCTTT
v_call: TRBV10-3; d_call: -; clone_size: -; j_call: TRBJ2-5; cdr3_aa: CATADKQETQYF; cdr3_nt: TGTGCCACGGCGGACAAACAAGAGACCCAGTACTTC
v_call: TRBV2; d_call: -; clone_size: few; j_call: TRBJ1-1; cdr3_aa: CASSTRNTEAFF; cdr3_nt: TGTGCCAGCAGTACAAGGAACACTGAAGCTTTCTTT
v_call: TRBV5-1; d_call: -; clone_size: -; j_call: TRBJ1-2; cdr3_aa: CASSGTGTANYGYTF; cdr3_nt: TGCGCCAGCAGTGGAACAGGAACGGCTAACTATGGCTACACCTTC
v_call: TRBV19; d_call: -; clone_size: -; j_call: TRBJ2-7; cdr3_aa: CASTRTDSYEQYF; cdr3_nt: TGTGCCAGTACTCGGACAGACTCCTACGAGCAGTACTTC
v_call: TRBV2; d_call: TRBD2; clone_size: few; j_call: TRBJ2-1; cdr3_aa: CASSFSGSSYNEQFF; cdr3_nt: TGTGCCAGCAGTTTTAGCGGGAGCTCCTACAATGAGCAGTTCTTC
v_call: TRBV5-4; d_call: TRBD2; clone_size: -; j_call: TRBJ2-5; cdr3_aa: CASSWRGGQETQYF; cdr3_nt: TGTGCCAGCAGCTGGAGGGGAGGGCAAGAGACCCAGTACTTC
v_call: TRBV27; d_call: TRBD2; clone_size: -; j_call: TRBJ2-7; cdr3_aa: CASSHRLAGVGLYEQYF; cdr3_nt: TGTGCCAGCAGTCACAGACTAGCGGGAGTTGGTTTATACGAGCAGTACTTC
v_call: TRBV30; d_call: TRBD1; clone_size: -; j_call: TRBJ1-1; cdr3_aa: CAWSPDRENTEAFF; cdr3_nt: TGTGCCTGGAGCCCGGACAGGGAGAACACTGAAGCTTTCTTT
v_call: TRBV30; d_call: TRBD2; clone_size: -; j_call: TRBJ2-3; cdr3_aa: CAWSVLSGGTPDTQYF; cdr3_nt: TGTGCCTGGAGTGTTCTTAGCGGGGGGACCCCAGATACGCAGTATTTT
v_call: TRBV5-1; d_call: TRBD1; clone_size: few; j_call: TRBJ2-7; cdr3_aa: CASSFNIGTGVYEQYF; cdr3_nt: TGCGCCAGCAGCTTTAATATAGGGACAGGGGTCTACGAGCAGTACTTC
v_call: TRBV10-3; d_call: -; clone_size: few; j_call: TRBJ1-5; cdr3_aa: CAIRAGASNQPQHF; cdr3_nt: TGTGCCATCCGGGCAGGGGCTAGCAATCAGCCCCAGCATTTT
v_call: TRBV30; d_call: TRBD1; clone_size: -; j_call: TRBJ2-7; cdr3_aa: CAWRRTGITNYEQYF; cdr3_nt: TGTGCCTGGAGGAGGACAGGGATAACCAACTACGAGCAGTACTTC
v_call: TRBV19; d_call: -; clone_size: -; j_call: TRBJ1-5; cdr3_aa: CASSISGGYSNQPQHF; cdr3_nt: TGTGCCAGTAGTATAAGCGGCGGGTATAGCAATCAGCCCCAGCATTTT
v_call: TRBV30; d_call: -; clone_size: -; j_call: TRBJ1-3; cdr3_aa: CAWSVARTDAGNTIYF; cdr3_nt: TGTGCCTGGAGTGTGGCCAGGACCGATGCTGGAAACACCATATATTTT
v_call: TRBV18; d_call: TRBD2; clone_size: few; j_call: TRBJ2-1; cdr3_aa: CASSSPSSGRTYNEQFF; cdr3_nt: TGTGCCAGCTCATCCCCCTCTAGCGGGAGGACCTACAATGAGCAGTTCTTC
v_call: TRBV7-2; d_call: -; clone_size: -; j_call: TRBJ2-3; cdr3_aa: CASSTFTDTQYF; cdr3_nt: TGTGCCAGCAGCACCTTCACAGATACGCAGTATTTT
v_call: TRBV5-1; d_call: TRBD1; clone_size: -; j_call: TRBJ2-1; cdr3_aa: CASSSGRPLGGQFF; cdr3_nt: TGCGCCAGCAGCTCCGGGCGGCCCTTAGGGGGCCAGTTCTTC
v_call: TRBV5-1; d_call: TRBD1; clone_size: -; j_call: TRBJ2-1; cdr3_aa: CASSSDRVLPNEQFF; cdr3_nt: TGCGCCAGCAGCTCCGACAGGGTCCTCCCCAATGAGCAGTTCTTC
v_call: TRBV19; d_call: -; clone_size: -; j_call: TRBJ1-4; cdr3_aa: CASSIGQLNEKLFF; cdr3_nt: TGTGCCAGTAGTATCGGACAGCTTAATGAAAAACTGTTTTTT
v_call: TRBV30; d_call: -; clone_size: -; j_call: TRBJ1-2; cdr3_aa: CAWSRTNGYTF; cdr3_nt: TGTGCCTGGAGTAGGACGAATGGCTACACCTTC
v_call: TRBV14; d_call: -; clone_size: -; j_call: TRBJ2-3; cdr3_aa: CASSQDLGFSTDTQYF; cdr3_nt: TGTGCCAGCAGCCAAGATCTGGGATTCTCCACAGATACGCAGTATTTT
v_call: TRBV28; d_call: -; clone_size: -; j_call: TRBJ1-2; cdr3_aa: CASSPTAPYGYTF; cdr3_nt: TGTGCCAGCAGTCCTACAGCTCCCTATGGCTACACCTTC
v_call: TRBV29-1; d_call: -; clone_size: few; j_call: TRBJ1-1; cdr3_aa: CSVERADTEAFF; cdr3_nt: TGCAGCGTTGAAAGGGCCGACACTGAAGCTTTCTTT
v_call: TRBV7-2; d_call: TRBD2; clone_size: few; j_call: TRBJ2-1; cdr3_aa: CASSFWRSGSFSYNEQFF; cdr3_nt: TGTGCCAGCAGCTTCTGGCGTAGCGGGAGTTTCTCCTACAATGAGCAGTTCTTC
v_call: TRBV10-3; d_call: TRBD1; clone_size: -; j_call: TRBJ1-1; cdr3_aa: CAISESFGTGISNTEAFF; cdr3_nt: TGTGCCATCAGTGAGTCTTTTGGGACAGGGATATCGAACACTGAAGCTTTCTTT
v_call: TRBV30; d_call: -; clone_size: few; j_call: TRBJ2-7; cdr3_aa: CAWSYRVVEEQYF; cdr3_nt: TGTGCCTGGAGTTACAGGGTGGTAGAGGAGCAGTACTTC
v_call: TRBV25-1; d_call: -; clone_size: few; j_call: TRBJ2-2; cdr3_aa: CASSEGRTAYTGELFF; cdr3_nt: TGTGCCAGCAGTGAAGGGCGAACAGCTTACACCGGGGAGCTGTTTTTT
v_call: TRBV25-1; d_call: -; clone_size: -; j_call: TRBJ1-2; cdr3_aa: CASSGHSGGYTF; cdr3_nt: TGTGCCAGCAGTGGACACTCGGGGGGCTACACCTTC
v_call: TRBV7-9; d_call: -; clone_size: -; j_call: TRBJ1-1; cdr3_aa: CASLRDNTEAFF; cdr3_nt: TGTGCCAGCCTAAGGGACAACACTGAAGCTTTCTTT
v_call: TRBV7-2; d_call: -; clone_size: few; j_call: TRBJ2-3; cdr3_aa: CASSLRLSTDTQYF; cdr3_nt: TGTGCCAGCAGCTTAAGGCTCAGCACAGATACGCAGTATTTT